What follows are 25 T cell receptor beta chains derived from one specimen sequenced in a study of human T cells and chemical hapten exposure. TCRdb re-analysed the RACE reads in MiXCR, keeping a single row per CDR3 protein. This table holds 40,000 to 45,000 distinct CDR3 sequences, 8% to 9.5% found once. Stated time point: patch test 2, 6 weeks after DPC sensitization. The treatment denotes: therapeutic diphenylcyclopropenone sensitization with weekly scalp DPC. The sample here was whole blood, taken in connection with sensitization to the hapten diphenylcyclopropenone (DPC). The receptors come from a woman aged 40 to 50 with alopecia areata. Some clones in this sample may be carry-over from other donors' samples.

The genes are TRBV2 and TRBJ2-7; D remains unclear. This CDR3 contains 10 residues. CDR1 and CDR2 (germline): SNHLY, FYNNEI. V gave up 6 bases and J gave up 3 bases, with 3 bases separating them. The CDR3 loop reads CASSDYEQYF. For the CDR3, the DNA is TGTGCCAGCAGCGACTACGAGCAGTACTTC.

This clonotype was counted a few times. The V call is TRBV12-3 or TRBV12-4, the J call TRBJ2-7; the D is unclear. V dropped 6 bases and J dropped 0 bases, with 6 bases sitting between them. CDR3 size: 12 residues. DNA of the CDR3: TGTGCCAGCAGCCTCACCTCCTACGAGCAGTACTTC. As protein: CASSLTSYEQYF.

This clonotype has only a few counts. The CDR3 nucleotides read TGTGCCAGCAGCTTAGAACTAGCGGAAAATGAGCAGTTCTTC. The encoded protein is CASSLELAENEQFF. The chain combines TRBV7-9 with TRBJ2-1; 8 bases are shared with TRBD2. Trimming at V came to 1 base and at J to 7 bases, leaving 3 bases not matched to a gene. This CDR3 has 14 amino acids. Germline loops: CDR1 SEHNR, CDR2 FQNEAQ (reference sequence).

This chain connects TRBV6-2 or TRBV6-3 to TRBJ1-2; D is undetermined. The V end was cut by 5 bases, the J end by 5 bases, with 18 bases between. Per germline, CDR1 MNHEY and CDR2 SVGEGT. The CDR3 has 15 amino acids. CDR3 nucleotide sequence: TGTGCCAGCAGTGAACGGGCTCCCGGAGGATATGGCTACACCTTC. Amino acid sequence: CASSERAPGGYGYTF.

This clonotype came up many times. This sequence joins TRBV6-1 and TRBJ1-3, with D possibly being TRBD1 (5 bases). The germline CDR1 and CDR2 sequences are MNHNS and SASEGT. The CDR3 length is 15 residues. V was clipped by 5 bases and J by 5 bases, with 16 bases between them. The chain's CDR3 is CASSTGPNPRNTIYF. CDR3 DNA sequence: TGTGCCAGCAGTACGGGACCGAATCCCCGAAACACCATATATTTT.

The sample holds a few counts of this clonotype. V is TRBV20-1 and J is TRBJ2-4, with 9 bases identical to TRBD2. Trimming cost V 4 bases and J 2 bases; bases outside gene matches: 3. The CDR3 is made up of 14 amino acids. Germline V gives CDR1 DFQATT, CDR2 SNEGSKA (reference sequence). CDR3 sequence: CSAKSGGTKNIQYF. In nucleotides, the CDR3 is TGCAGTGCTAAGAGCGGGGGGACCAAAAACATTCAGTACTTC.

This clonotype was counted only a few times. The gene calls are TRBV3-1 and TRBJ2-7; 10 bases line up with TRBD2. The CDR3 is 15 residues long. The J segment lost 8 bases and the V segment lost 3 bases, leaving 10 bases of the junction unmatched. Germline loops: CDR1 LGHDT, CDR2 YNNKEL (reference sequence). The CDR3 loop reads CASSHGTSESRQQYF. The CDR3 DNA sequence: TGTGCCAGCAGCCATGGGACTAGCGAGTCCAGGCAGCAGTACTTC.

CDR3 in DNA: TGTGCCAGCAGCCAAGATGTCGCAGGCCAGCCGGCCTACGAGCAGTACTTC. It encodes CASSQDVAGQPAYEQYF. The V gene is TRBV4-2, the J gene TRBJ2-7; D unclear. The CDR3 contains 17 residues. Germline V gene data show CDR1 as LGHNA and CDR2 as YNFKEQ. V shed 0 bases and J shed 2 bases, with 17 bases lying between them.

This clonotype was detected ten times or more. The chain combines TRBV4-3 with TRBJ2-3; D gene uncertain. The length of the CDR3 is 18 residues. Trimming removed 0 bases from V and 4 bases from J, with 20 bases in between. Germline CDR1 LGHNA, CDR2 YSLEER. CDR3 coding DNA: TGCGCCAGCAGCCAAGATCTCCTTGCAGGCCCCCTACCAGATACGCAGTATTTT. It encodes CASSQDLLAGPLPDTQYF.

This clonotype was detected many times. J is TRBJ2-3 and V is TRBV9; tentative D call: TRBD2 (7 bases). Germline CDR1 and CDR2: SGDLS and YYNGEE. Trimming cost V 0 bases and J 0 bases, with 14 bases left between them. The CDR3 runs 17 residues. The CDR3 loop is CASSVAGGRFSTDTQYF. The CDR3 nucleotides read TGTGCCAGCAGCGTAGCGGGGGGCCGATTTAGCACAGATACGCAGTATTTT.

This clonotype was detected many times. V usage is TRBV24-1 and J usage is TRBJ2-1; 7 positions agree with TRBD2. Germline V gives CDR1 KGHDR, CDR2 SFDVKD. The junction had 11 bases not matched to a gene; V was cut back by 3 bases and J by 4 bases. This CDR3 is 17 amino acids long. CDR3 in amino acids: CATSDPTLGTTYNEQFF. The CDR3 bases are TGTGCCACCAGTGATCCCACCCTTGGGACTACATACAATGAGCAGTTCTTC.

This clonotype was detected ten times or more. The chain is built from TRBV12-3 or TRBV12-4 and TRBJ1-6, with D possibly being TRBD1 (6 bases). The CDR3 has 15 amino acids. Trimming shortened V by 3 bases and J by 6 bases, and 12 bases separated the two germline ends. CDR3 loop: CASSFQWDTNSPLHF. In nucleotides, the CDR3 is TGTGCCAGCAGTTTTCAATGGGACACTAATTCACCCCTCCACTTT.

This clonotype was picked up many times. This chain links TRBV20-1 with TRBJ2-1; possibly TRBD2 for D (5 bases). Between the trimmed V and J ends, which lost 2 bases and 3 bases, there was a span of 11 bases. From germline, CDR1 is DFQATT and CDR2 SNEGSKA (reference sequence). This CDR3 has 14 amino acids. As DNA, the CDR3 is TGCAGTGCTAGATCGGTAGAGGGCTACAATGAGCAGTTCTTC. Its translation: CSARSVEGYNEQFF.

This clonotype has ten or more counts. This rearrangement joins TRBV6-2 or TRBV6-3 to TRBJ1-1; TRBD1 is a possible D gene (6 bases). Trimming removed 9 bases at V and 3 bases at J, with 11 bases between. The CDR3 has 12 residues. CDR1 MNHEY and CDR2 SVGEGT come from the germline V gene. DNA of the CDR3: TGTGCCAGTAACAGGGTCGACACTGAAGCTTTCTTT. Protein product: CASNRVDTEAFF.

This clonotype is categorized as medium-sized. The CDR3 coding sequence is TGCAGCGCCCGCTCAAGCGGGGAGGCCGGGGAGCTGTTTTTT. Translating gives CSARSSGEAGELFF. The genes are TRBV29-1 and TRBJ2-2, with 7 bases fitting TRBD2. The germline V gene has CDR1 SQVTM and CDR2 ANQGSEA. With V trimmed by 7 bases and J by 6 bases, 11 bases remained unmatched. The CDR3 is made up of 14 amino acids.

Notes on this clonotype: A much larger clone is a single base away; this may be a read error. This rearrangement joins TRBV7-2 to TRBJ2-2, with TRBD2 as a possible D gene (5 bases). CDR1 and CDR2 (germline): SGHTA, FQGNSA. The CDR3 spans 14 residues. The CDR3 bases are TGTGCCAGCATCGTACAAGCGAACACCGGGGAGCCGTTTTTT. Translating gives CASIVQANTGEPFF.

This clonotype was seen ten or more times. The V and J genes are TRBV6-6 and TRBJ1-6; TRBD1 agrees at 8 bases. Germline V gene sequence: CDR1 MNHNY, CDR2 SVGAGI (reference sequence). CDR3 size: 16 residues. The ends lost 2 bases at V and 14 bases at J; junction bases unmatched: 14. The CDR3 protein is CASSYPTGTGSPTLHF. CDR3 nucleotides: TGTGCCAGCAGTTACCCAACCGGGACAGGCTCCCCCACCCTCCACTTT.

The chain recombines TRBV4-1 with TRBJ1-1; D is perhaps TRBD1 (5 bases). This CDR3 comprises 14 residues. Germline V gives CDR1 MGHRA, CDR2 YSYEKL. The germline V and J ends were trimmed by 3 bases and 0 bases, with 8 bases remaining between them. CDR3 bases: TGCGCCAGCAGCCAGACGACAGTGAACACTGAAGCTTTCTTT. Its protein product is CASSQTTVNTEAFF.

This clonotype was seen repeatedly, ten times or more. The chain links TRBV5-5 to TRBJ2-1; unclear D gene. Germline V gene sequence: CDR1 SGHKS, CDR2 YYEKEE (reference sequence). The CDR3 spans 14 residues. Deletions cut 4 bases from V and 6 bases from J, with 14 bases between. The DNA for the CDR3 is TGTGCCAGCAGCCGCAACGATGGCCTCAATGAGCAGTTCTTC. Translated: CASSRNDGLNEQFF.

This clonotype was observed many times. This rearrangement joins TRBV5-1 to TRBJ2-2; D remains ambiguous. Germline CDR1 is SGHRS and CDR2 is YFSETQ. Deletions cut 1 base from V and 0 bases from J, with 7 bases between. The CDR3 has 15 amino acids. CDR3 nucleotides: TGCGCCAGCAGCTTGCATGACGCGAACACCGGGGAGCTGTTTTTT. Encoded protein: CASSLHDANTGELFF.

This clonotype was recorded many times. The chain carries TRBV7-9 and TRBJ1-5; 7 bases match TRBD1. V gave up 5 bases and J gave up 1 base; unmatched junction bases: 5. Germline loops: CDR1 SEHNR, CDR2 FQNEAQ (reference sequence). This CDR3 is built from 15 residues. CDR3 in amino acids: CASSPQTGSNQPQHF. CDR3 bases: TGTGCCAGCAGCCCCCAGACAGGGAGCAATCAGCCCCAGCATTTT.

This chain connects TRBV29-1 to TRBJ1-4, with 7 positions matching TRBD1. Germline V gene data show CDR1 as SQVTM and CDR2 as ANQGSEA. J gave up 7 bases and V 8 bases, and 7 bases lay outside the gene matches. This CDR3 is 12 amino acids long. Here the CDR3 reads CSIGTAPEKLFF. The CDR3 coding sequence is TGCAGCATAGGGACAGCCCCTGAAAAACTGTTTTTT. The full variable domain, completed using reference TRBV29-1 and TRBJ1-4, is SAVISQKPSRDICQRGTSLTIQCQVDSQVTMMFWYRQQPGQSLTLIATANQGSEATYESGFVIDKFPISRPNLTFSTLTVSNMSPEDSSIYLCSIGTAPEKLFFGSGTQLSVL.

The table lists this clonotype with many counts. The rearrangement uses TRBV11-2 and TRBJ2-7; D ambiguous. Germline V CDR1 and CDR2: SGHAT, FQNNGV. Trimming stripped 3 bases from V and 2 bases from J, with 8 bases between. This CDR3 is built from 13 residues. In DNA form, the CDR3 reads TGTGCCAGCAGCTTGATCAGCACCTACGAGCAGTACTTC. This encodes CASSLISTYEQYF.

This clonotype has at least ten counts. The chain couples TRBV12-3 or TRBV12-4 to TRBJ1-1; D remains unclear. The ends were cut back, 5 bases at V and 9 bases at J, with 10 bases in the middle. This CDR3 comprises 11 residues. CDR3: CASSHTKKAFF. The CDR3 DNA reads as TGTGCCAGCAGTCATACGAAGAAAGCTTTCTTT.

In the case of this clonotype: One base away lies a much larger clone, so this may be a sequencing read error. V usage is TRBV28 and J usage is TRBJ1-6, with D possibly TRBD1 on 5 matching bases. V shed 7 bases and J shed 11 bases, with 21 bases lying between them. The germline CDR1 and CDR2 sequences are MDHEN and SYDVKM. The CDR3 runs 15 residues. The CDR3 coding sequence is TGTGCCAGCACGCCCGTTCCGGGGGGTTTGCCACCCCTCCACTTT. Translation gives CASTPVPGGLPPLHF.